These 24 T cell receptor beta chains originate from one sample sequenced in a study of radiotherapy plus CTLA-4 blockade in lung cancer. Profiling relied on immunoSEQ multiplex PCR, and the TCRdb table lists in-frame clones only, not all of them. This sample has about 30,000 clones, with 70% to 80% found just once. This material consisted of peripheral blood, taken from a patient treated with radiotherapy plus ipilimumab. The receptors stem from a human donor with non-small cell lung cancer who had stable disease on radiotherapy plus ipilimumab.

This chain links TRBV7-9 with TRBJ2-3; D is undetermined. The CDR3 is 12 amino acids. V dropped 5 bases and J dropped 4 bases, with 7 bases sitting between them. CDR1 is SEHNR and CDR2 is FQNEAQ in the germline V gene (reference sequence). The DNA of the CDR3 is TGTGCCAGCAGCGGGATCCCAGATACGCAGTATTTT. Residues: CASSGIPDTQYF.

This rearrangement joins TRBV19 to TRBJ2-7; 7 nucleotides align to TRBD2. The V gene's germline CDR1 is LNHDA and CDR2 SQIVND (reference sequence). Trimming removed 5 bases from V and 7 bases from J; junction bases left unmatched: 5. This CDR3 contains 12 residues. The CDR3 region is CASSWGGSEQYF. The CDR3 DNA is TGTGCCAGTAGTTGGGGAGGGAGTGAGCAGTACTTC.

The chain recombines TRBV2 with TRBJ2-5, with TRBD1 as a possible D gene (6 bases). This CDR3 comprises 14 residues. The V and J ends lost 6 bases and 1 base respectively, with 12 bases between them. Germline CDR1 reads SNHLY; CDR2 reads FYNNEI. In DNA, the CDR3 is TGTGCCAGCAGGTTACAGGGTACCCAAGAGACCCAGTACTTC. Protein: CASRLQGTQETQYF.

This clone has only a few counts. The gene calls are TRBV5-6 and TRBJ1-2; 9 bases fit TRBD1. Germline values: CDR1 SGHDT, CDR2 YYEEEE. The CDR3 runs 14 residues. The junction had 8 bases not matched to a gene; V was cut back by 3 bases and J by 8 bases. CDR3 sequence reads: CASSSGQGRRGYTF. CDR3 bases: TGTGCCAGCAGCTCGGGACAGGGAAGGAGGGGCTACACCTTC. The full variable domain, completed using reference TRBV5-6 and TRBJ1-2, is DAGVTQSPTHLIKTRGQQVTLRCSPKSGHDTVSWYQQALGQGPQFIFQYYEEEERQRGNFPDRFSGHQFPNYSSELNVNALLLGDSALYLCASSSGQGRRGYTFGSGTRLTVV.

The V and J genes are TRBV16 and TRBJ2-7; D is perhaps TRBD1 or TRBD2 (6 bases each). The V end was cut by 2 bases, the J end by 6 bases, with 11 bases between. From germline, CDR1 is KGHSY and CDR2 FQNENV. CDR3 length: 13 residues. CDR3 protein: CASSQRGDGEQYV. In nucleotides, the CDR3 is TGTGCCAGCAGCCAAAGGGGGGACGGCGAGCAGTACGTC.

The rearrangement uses TRBV5-1 and TRBJ2-5, with 11 bases lining up with TRBD2. V lost 3 bases and J lost 4; bases outside the gene matches: 2. Germline V gene data show CDR1 as SGHRS and CDR2 as YFSETQ. This CDR3 is built from 14 residues. The CDR3 DNA reads as TGCGCCAGCAGCTCGACTAGCGGGATAGAGACCCAGTACTTC. Translating gives CASSSTSGIETQYF.

This clone has only a few counts. The genes are TRBV27 and TRBJ1-2; D is ambiguous. Looked up from germline, CDR1 is MNHEY and CDR2 is SMNVEV (reference sequence). The CDR3 has 13 amino acids. The germline V and J ends were trimmed by 4 bases and 3 bases, with 9 bases remaining between them. The CDR3 DNA follows: TGTGCCAGCAGTTCCCTAAGAGACTATGGCTACACCTTC. Its translation: CASSSLRDYGYTF.

The V call is TRBV5-1, the J call TRBJ1-2, with TRBD1 matching 10 bases. The CDR3 totals 13 residues. V gave up 5 bases and J gave up 8 bases; unmatched junction bases: 6. Germline-derived CDR1 and CDR2 are SGHRS and YFSETQ. The CDR3 here is CASSYGQGVGYTF. As DNA, the CDR3 is TGCGCCAGCAGTTACGGACAGGGGGTAGGCTACACCTTC.

This chain joins TRBV6-5 and TRBJ1-1; 7 positions agree with TRBD1. Germline trimming cut 5 bases from V and 5 bases from J; bases unmatched to any gene: 8. CDR1 is MNHEY, CDR2 SVGAGI, per germline. The CDR3 extends over 14 amino acids. This CDR3 reads CASSVGQRKTEAFF. The CDR3 DNA is TGTGCCAGCAGTGTGGGACAGAGAAAAACTGAAGCTTTCTTT.

This rearrangement joins TRBV5-1 to TRBJ2-2, with 7 positions matching TRBD1. Per germline, CDR1 SGHRS and CDR2 YFSETQ. This CDR3 has 16 amino acids. Trimming removed 4 bases from V and 0 bases from J; junction bases left unmatched: 6. The CDR3 loop reads CASSPKGTANTGELFF. CDR3 coding DNA: TGCGCCAGCAGCCCTAAGGGGACAGCGAACACCGGGGAGCTGTTTTTT. The whole variable domain, remainder taken from reference TRBV5-1 and TRBJ2-2, is KAGVTQTPRYLIKTRGQQVTLSCSPISGHRSVSWYQQTPGQGLQFLFEYFSETQRNKGNFPGRFSGRQFSNSRSEMNVSTLELGDSALYLCASSPKGTANTGELFFGEGSRLTVL.

This chain connects TRBV7-6 to TRBJ2-7, with a tentative D call TRBD2 (6 bases). CDR1 SGHVS and CDR2 FNYEAQ come from the germline V gene. V was trimmed by 2 bases and J by 0 bases, leaving 14 bases between them. This CDR3 spans 16 amino acids. CDR3 in amino acids: CASSLSGGVSSYEQYF. The CDR3 DNA reads TGTGCCAGCAGCTTATCGGGCGGGGTGAGCTCCTACGAGCAGTACTTC.

This chain uses TRBV6-8 with TRBJ1-2; D is unclear. CDR1 and CDR2 (germline): MNHGY, SAAAGT. The CDR3 sequence is 11 residues long. The V end was cut by 2 bases, the J end by 7 bases, with 5 bases between. In nucleotides, the CDR3 is TGTGCCAGCAGTTACGTGGGTGGCTACACCTTC. Amino acids: CASSYVGGYTF.

This chain links TRBV5-4 with TRBJ2-3, with TRBD1 identical over 8 bases. The CDR3 length is 13 residues. V gave up 2 bases and J gave up 11 bases; unmatched junction bases: 7. CDR1 SGHNT and CDR2 YYREEE come from the germline V gene (reference sequence). Written as DNA, the CDR3 is TGTGCCAGCAGCTTTGACAGGGGAAGGGGGCAGTATTTT. Encoded protein: CASSFDRGRGQYF.

This rearrangement joins TRBV7-6 to TRBJ1-1; 11 nucleotides align to TRBD1. CDR1 and CDR2 from the germline V gene are SGHVS and FNYEAQ. This CDR3 is built from 16 residues. Germline trimming cut 4 bases from V and 1 base from J; bases unmatched to any gene: 5. The CDR3 bases are TGTGCCAGCAGCTCCGGACAGGGGGCGGGGAACACTGAAGCTTTCTTT. Its translation is CASSSGQGAGNTEAFF. Variable domain in full (rest from reference TRBV7-6 and TRBJ1-1): GAGVSQSPRYKVTKRGQDVALRCDPISGHVSLYWYRQALGQGPEFLTYFNYEAQQDKSGLPNDRFSAERPEGSISTLTIQRTEQRDSAMYRCASSSGQGAGNTEAFFGQGTRLTVV.

In this sample, this clone turned up once. The chain has TRBV6-1 and TRBJ1-5; D possibly corresponds to TRBD1 (5 bases). V lost 2 bases, J lost 5 bases, and 13 bases lay in between. The CDR3 is 15 residues long. Germline V gives CDR1 MNHNS, CDR2 SASEGT. The CDR3 nucleotides read TGTGCCAGCAGTGAATCCCACAGGCAAGATCAGCCCCAGCATTTT. Translation: CASSESHRQDQPQHF.

The J gene is TRBJ1-1, the V gene TRBV4-2; the match to TRBD1 covers 7 bases. Germline V CDR1 and CDR2: LGHNA, YNFKEQ. This CDR3 is built from 13 residues. With V trimmed by 1 base and J by 10 bases, 6 bases remained unmatched. CDR3 loop: CASSQASGGVAFF. CDR3 DNA sequence: TGTGCCAGCAGCCAAGCCTCAGGGGGGGTAGCTTTCTTT.

V usage is TRBV29-1 and J usage is TRBJ1-2, with D uncertain. Germline CDR1 is SQVTM and CDR2 is ANQGSEA. V gave up 1 base and J gave up 2 bases, with 5 bases separating them. The CDR3 runs 12 residues. The chain's CDR3 is CSVEAENYGYTF. Written as DNA, the CDR3 is TGCAGCGTTGAAGCAGAGAACTATGGCTACACCTTC.

The V gene is TRBV21-1, the J gene TRBJ2-3; no DNA check was done on the table's D call, TRBD1. TRBV21-1 is assigned pseudogene status. This CDR3 is 17 amino acids long. The CDR3: CASSKVDARGLTDTQYF. The CDR3 DNA reads as TGTGCCAGCAGCAAAGTTGATGCCAGGGGCCTCACAGATACGCAGTATTTT.

The chain recombines TRBV5-1 with TRBJ2-1; D is possibly TRBD2 (6 bases). V lost 4 bases and J 6 bases, leaving 17 bases between the germline ends. There are 15 residues in the CDR3. Germline CDR1 SGHRS, CDR2 YFSETQ. The CDR3 DNA sequence: TGCGCCAGCAGCCCCCTGGGGGGACCTTCCAATGAGCAGTTCTTC. This sequence encodes CASSPLGGPSNEQFF.

This clone showed up just a few times. The chain links TRBV19 to TRBJ2-6; D unresolved. CDR1 LNHDA and CDR2 SQIVND come from the germline V gene (reference sequence). CDR3 size: 15 residues. Trimming cost V 3 bases and J 0 bases, with 6 bases left between them. The CDR3 DNA follows: TGTGCCAGTAGTATGGAAGGCTCTGGGGCCAACGTCCTGACTTTC. This translates into CASSMEGSGANVLTF.

The chain couples TRBV10-2 to TRBJ2-7, with D maybe TRBD1 (5 bases). The V and J ends lost 6 bases and 9 bases respectively, with 21 bases between them. Germline CDR1 is WSHSY and CDR2 is SAAADI. The length of the CDR3 is 14 residues. Here the CDR3 reads CASRGDRPFSRQYF. CDR3 in DNA: TGCGCCAGCAGGGGCGACAGACCTTTTTCCAGGCAGTACTTC.

This clone has just a few counts. J is TRBJ1-2 and V is TRBV30, with unresolved D. CDR1 GTSNPN and CDR2 SVGIG come from the germline V gene (reference sequence). The length of the CDR3 is 13 residues. Trimming took off 0 bases at V and 6 bases at J, with 11 bases between the two ends. The CDR3 is CAWSVSAKDGYTF. The CDR3 bases are TGTGCCTGGAGTGTGTCGGCAAAGGATGGCTACACCTTC.

This clone showed up just once. The chain employs TRBV5-1 and TRBJ2-1; TRBD1 agrees at 9 bases. V was pared by 5 bases and J by 7 bases, with 7 bases of the junction left unmatched. The germline V gene encodes CDR1 SGHRS and CDR2 YFSETQ. The CDR3 spans 14 residues. CDR3 protein: CASSSVDRGNEQFF. The CDR3 bases are TGCGCCAGCAGTTCTGTTGACAGGGGGAATGAGCAGTTCTTC.

The chain uses TRBV27 and TRBJ1-4, with 9 bases matching TRBD1. V lost 6 bases, J lost 11 bases, and 7 bases stayed unmatched. Germline V gene data show CDR1 as MNHEY and CDR2 as SMNVEV (reference sequence). The CDR3 sequence is 13 residues long. CDR3 sequence reads: CASSQQGAYKLFF. In DNA, the CDR3 is TGTGCCAGCAGCCAACAGGGGGCGTATAAACTGTTTTTT.